The sequence of this T cell receptor (beta chain) was determined in a study of OX40 agonist ivuxolimab in advanced cancers. Looking at the study overall: Ivuxolimab was a fully human IgG2 agonistic monoclonal antibody targeting the costimulatory receptor OX40 (CD134). Intravenous ivuxolimab was administered to patients every 2 weeks at six dose levels: 0.01, 0.1, 0.3, 1.5, 3 and 10 mg/kg. Of the approximately 54 dose-escalation patients, hepatocellular carcinoma was present in approximately 20, melanoma in approximately 15, renal cell carcinoma in 9 and head and neck cancer in 9. In the dose-escalation cohort, 75% to 90% of patients were male, and the mean age was 60 years with a range of roughly 20 to 79. Patients were allowed to have had prior anti-PD-1, anti-PD-L1 or anti-CTLA-4 therapy, and more than 30% of the dose-escalation patients had previously received checkpoint inhibitors. Partial responses occurred in three dose-escalation patients: two with cutaneous melanoma and one with hepatocellular carcinoma. The point of sequencing TCRbeta in the periphery was to test whether ivuxolimab changed TCR sequence diversity and drove clonal T-cell expansion. The monotherapy dose-escalation portion (N of about 49 patients) of the phase I ivuxolimab trial is reported in the paper. General findings and caveats noted by the study authors: On average, CD8+ T cells showed more expanded clones than CD4+ T cells after ivuxolimab. At doses from 0.1 to 3.0 mg/kg, clonal expansion was seen in both CD4+ and CD8+ blood T cells between baseline and week 6. Low levels of normalized T-cell clonal expansion were also seen in some patients who did not respond. In partial responders in the 0.1-3.0 mg/kg groups, normalized peripheral clonal expansion was found to be among the lowest, especially among CD8+ T cells. Which antigens the clonally expanded peripheral T cells were specific for was not determined.

The trial excluded patients who had a history of autoimmune disease or who were on systemic immunosuppression. Peripheral blood for TCR sequencing was collected from all dose cohorts at baseline, on cycle 4 day 1, and on cycle 7 day 1. Samples came from an open-label, multicenter, first-in-human phase I dose-escalation trial of ivuxolimab. Adults with locally advanced or metastatic head and neck squamous cell, hepatocellular, melanoma or renal cell carcinoma were enrolled in the trial. Before TCR sequencing, CD4+ and CD8+ T cells were separately sorted from peripheral blood. Of note for this clone: The specificity of this receptor is unknown. Base qualities are not provided; no much larger clone lies one nucleotide away.

To sequence the TCRbeta CDR3 region, genomic DNA was isolated from the sorted cells. TCRbeta CDR3 regions were sequenced using the immunoSEQ Assay. This immuneACCESS table, as held by TCRdb, lists in-frame sequences with V and J called but not all clones. Of the missing ones, under half trace to an unresolved V gene in checked studies; the others have no known cause. This sample lists roughly 57,000 clones; around 84% were detected once. Roughly 2.3% of the sample lies in the top ten. Material: CD4+ or CD8+ T cells sorted from blood, obtained in a trial of the OX40 agonist ivuxolimab. The clonotype originates from an adult with an advanced solid tumor such as melanoma, head and neck, liver or kidney cancer.

The DNA sequence reads TGTGCCTCGGGTCCAGCGGGGGGTTCAGAGACCCAGTACTTC. Its protein product is CASGPAGGSETQYF. The chain was built from TRBV10-3 and TRBJ2-5, and TRBD2 matches 9 of the central bases. After removal of 11 bases from V and 4 bases from J, the junction retains 11 bases not matched to a gene. The CDR3 goes from the cysteine to the phenylalanine over 14 residues. Of all the DNA, just the CDR3 is kept, 42 bases in frame from base 1. Sequences ENHRY (CDR1) and SYGVKD (CDR2) are obtained from the germline V gene.